These 3 T cell receptor beta chains came from one sample sequenced in a study of identical twins. TCRdb analysed the 5' RACE reads with MiXCR anew, one entry per CDR3 protein. The top ten clones hold 0.25% to 0.3% of a sample with about 1.7 million distinct CDR3 sequences, about 32% of them seen once. Sequencing used cord blood. The receptor source for this set is a newborn girl in good health.

This clonotype was recorded once. The chain has TRBV20-1 and TRBJ2-1, with D perhaps TRBD2 (6 bases). Germline CDR1 and CDR2: DFQATT and SNEGSKA (reference sequence). The CDR3 has 15 amino acids. The V and J ends lost 0 bases and 5 bases respectively, with 14 bases between them. CDR3 coding DNA: TGCAGTGCTAGAGAGTTGGAGGGTTCCCACAATGAGCAGTTCTTC. Amino acids: CSARELEGSHNEQFF.

This clonotype was seen a few times. The chain is built from TRBV4-2 and TRBJ1-2; the match to TRBD1 covers 8 bases. Germline V CDR1 and CDR2: LGHNA, YNFKEQ. This CDR3 is 15 amino acids long. Trimming at V came to 0 bases and at J to 3 bases, leaving 3 bases not matched to a gene. The CDR3 sequence: CASSQEATGDYGYTF. Here the CDR3 DNA reads TGTGCCAGCAGCCAAGAAGCGACAGGGGACTATGGCTACACCTTC.

This clonotype was counted between two and nine times. V and J are TRBV12-3 or TRBV12-4 and TRBJ1-2; D is perhaps TRBD1 (6 bases). The CDR3 spans 14 residues. V was clipped by 4 bases and J by 8 bases, with 17 bases between them. The CDR3 region is CASSSPWDMRGYTF. In nucleotides, the CDR3 is TGTGCCAGCAGTTCCCCCTGGGACATGCGCGGCTACACCTTC.